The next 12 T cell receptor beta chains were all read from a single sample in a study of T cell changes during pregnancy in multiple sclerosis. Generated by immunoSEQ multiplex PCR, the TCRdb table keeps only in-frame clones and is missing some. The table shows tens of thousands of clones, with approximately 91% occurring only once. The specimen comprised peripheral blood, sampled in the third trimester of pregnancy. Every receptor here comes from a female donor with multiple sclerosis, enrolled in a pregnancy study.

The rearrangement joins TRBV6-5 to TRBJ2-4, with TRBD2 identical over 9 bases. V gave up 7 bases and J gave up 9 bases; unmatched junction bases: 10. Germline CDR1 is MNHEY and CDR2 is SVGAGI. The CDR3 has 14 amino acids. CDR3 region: CASTGGTAGGIQYF. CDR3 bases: TGTGCCAGCACAGGAGGGACAGCGGGAGGCATTCAGTACTTC.

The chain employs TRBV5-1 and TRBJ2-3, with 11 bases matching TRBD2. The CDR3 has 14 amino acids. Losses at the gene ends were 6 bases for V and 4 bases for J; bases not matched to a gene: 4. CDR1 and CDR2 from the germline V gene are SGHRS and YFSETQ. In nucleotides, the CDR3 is TGCGCCAGCACAACTAGCGGGGGTTCAGATACGCAGTATTTT. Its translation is CASTTSGGSDTQYF.

For the CDR3, the DNA is TGCAGCGTTGGAGAAGGGGTTCACGAGCAGTACTTC. This translates into CSVGEGVHEQYF. The chain uses TRBV29-1 and TRBJ2-7, with D possibly TRBD1 on 5 matching bases. V was clipped by 4 bases and J by 5 bases, with 12 bases between them. The CDR3 has 12 amino acids. From germline, CDR1 is SQVTM and CDR2 ANQGSEA.

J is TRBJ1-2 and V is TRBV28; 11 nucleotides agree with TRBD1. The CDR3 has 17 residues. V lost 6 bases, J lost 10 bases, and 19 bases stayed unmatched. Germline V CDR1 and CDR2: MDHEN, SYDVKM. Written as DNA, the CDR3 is TGTGCCAGCAGCTCATTTCTGGTGGGGACAGGGGGATTTATCTACACCTTC. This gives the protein CASSSFLVGTGGFIYTF.

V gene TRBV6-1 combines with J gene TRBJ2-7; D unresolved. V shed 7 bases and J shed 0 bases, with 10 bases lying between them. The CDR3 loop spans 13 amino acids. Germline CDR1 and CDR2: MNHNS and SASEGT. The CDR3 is CASMLRFSYEQYF. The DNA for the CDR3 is TGTGCCAGCATGCTGCGTTTCTCCTACGAGCAGTACTTC.

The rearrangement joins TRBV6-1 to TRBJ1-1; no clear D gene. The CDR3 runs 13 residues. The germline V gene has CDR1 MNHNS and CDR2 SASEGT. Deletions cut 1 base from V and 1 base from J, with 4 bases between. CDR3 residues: CASSEVENTEAFF. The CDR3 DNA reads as TGTGCCAGCAGTGAAGTAGAGAACACTGAAGCTTTCTTT.

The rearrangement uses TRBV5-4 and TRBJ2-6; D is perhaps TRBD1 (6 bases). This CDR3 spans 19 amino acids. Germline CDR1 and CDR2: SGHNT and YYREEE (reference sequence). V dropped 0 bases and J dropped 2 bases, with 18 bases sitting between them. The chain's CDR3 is CASSLGPGRGNTGANVLTF. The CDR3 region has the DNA TGTGCCAGCAGCTTGGGGCCCGGCAGGGGTAATACTGGGGCCAACGTCCTGACTTTC.

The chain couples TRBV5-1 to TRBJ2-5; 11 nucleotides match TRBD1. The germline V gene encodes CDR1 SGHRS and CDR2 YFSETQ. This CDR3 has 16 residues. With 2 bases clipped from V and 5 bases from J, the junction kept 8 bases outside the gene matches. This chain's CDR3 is CASSFPGTGGWETQYF. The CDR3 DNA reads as TGCGCCAGCAGCTTCCCCGGGACAGGGGGTTGGGAGACCCAGTACTTC. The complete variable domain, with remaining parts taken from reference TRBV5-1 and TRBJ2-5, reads KAGVTQTPRYLIKTRGQQVTLSCSPISGHRSVSWYQQTPGQGLQFLFEYFSETQRNKGNFPGRFSGRQFSNSRSEMNVSTLELGDSALYLCASSFPGTGGWETQYFGPGTRLLVL.

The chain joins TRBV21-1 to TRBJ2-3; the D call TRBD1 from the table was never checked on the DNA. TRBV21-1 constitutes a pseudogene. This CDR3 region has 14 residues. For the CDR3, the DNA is TGTGCCAGCAGTCGAACAGGGTCCCCAGATACGCAGTATTTT. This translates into CASSRTGSPDTQYF.

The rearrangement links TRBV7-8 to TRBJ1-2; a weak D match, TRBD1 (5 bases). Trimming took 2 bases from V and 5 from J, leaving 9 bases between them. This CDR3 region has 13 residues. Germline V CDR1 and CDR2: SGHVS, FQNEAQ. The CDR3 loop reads CASSLSGGYGYTF. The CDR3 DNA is TGTGCCAGCAGCTTATCCGGGGGGTATGGCTACACCTTC.

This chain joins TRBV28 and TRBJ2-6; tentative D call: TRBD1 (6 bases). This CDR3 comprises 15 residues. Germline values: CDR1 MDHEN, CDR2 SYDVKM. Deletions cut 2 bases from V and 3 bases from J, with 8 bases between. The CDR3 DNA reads TGTGCCAGCAGTTTACAGGGGTATGGGGCCAACGTCCTGACTTTC. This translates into CASSLQGYGANVLTF.

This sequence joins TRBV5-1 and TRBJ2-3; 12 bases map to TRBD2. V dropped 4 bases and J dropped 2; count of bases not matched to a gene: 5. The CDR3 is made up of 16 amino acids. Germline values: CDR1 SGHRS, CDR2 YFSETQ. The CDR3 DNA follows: TGCGCCAGCAGCCTTGGACTAGCGGGGAACACAGATACGCAGTATTTT. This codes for CASSLGLAGNTDTQYF.